The 25 T cell receptor beta chains below all came from one sample that was sequenced in a study of blood T cell repertoires in COVID-19. The repertoire was sequenced with immunoSEQ multiplex PCR; TCRdb's copy has only in-frame clones and lacks some. This table holds roughly 300,000 clones, more than 75% found once. Material for sequencing was PBMCs or T cells enriched from blood (not recorded which). The receptors were sampled from a woman aged 25 to 39 who had recovered from COVID-19.

The CDR3 DNA reads TGTGCCACCAGTGATTCAGGGGGCCCTAGGGGTACGCAGTATTTT. This encodes CATSDSGGPRGTQYF. V usage is TRBV24-1 and J usage is TRBJ2-3, with 8 bases lining up with TRBD1. Germline V gene data show CDR1 as KGHDR and CDR2 as SFDVKD. This CDR3 is built from 15 residues. The J segment lost 8 bases and the V segment lost 2 bases, leaving 8 bases of the junction unmatched.

The V call is TRBV19, the J call TRBJ2-2; 7 bases align to TRBD1. The ends lost 6 bases at V and 6 bases at J; junction bases unmatched: 13. The CDR3 is 16 amino acids. The V gene's germline CDR1 is LNHDA and CDR2 SQIVND (reference sequence). The CDR3 DNA is TGTGCCAGTAGACCAAACATAGGGGGCTCAGCCGGGGAGCTGTTTTTT. It is translated as CASRPNIGGSAGELFF.

The chain employs TRBV27 and TRBJ2-5, with TRBD1 matching 7 bases. Germline lookup yields CDR1 MNHEY and CDR2 SMNVEV (reference sequence). J was trimmed by 4 bases and V by 3 bases; bases with no gene match: 2. The CDR3 runs to 13 residues. The CDR3, as DNA: TGTGCCAGCAGTTTCAGACAGGGAGAGACCCAGTACTTC. This encodes CASSFRQGETQYF.

This chain joins TRBV7-2 and TRBJ1-6; 8 nucleotides match TRBD1. The V gene end was trimmed by 5 bases and the J gene end by 6 bases; junction bases not matched to a gene: 6. The CDR3 sequence is 15 residues long. Germline V CDR1 and CDR2: SGHTA, FQGNSA. In DNA form, the CDR3 reads TGTGCCAGCAGCGACAGGGGTAGAGCTAATTCACCCCTCCACTTT. It translates to CASSDRGRANSPLHF.

The chain links TRBV29-1 to TRBJ2-7; a weak D match, TRBD2 (6 bases). The CDR3 is 17 residues long. Germline V gene data show CDR1 as SQVTM and CDR2 as ANQGSEA. V lost 4 bases and J 2 bases, leaving 24 bases between the germline ends. DNA of the CDR3: TGCAGCGTTGGGGGCGGGACGGGGAAAGGGAGTCCCTACGAGCAGTACTTC. It is translated as CSVGGGTGKGSPYEQYF.

The rearrangement links TRBV28 to TRBJ2-1; maybe TRBD2 (6 bases). Trimming left V 2 bases short and J 13 bases short, with 18 bases between. Germline V lookup: CDR1 MDHEN, CDR2 SYDVKM. The CDR3 length is 14 residues. The CDR3 DNA follows: TGTGCCAGCAGTTTAACCGCCGGGGGAGCCACCCAGTTCTTC. It codes for CASSLTAGGATQFF.

CDR3 DNA sequence: TGTGCCAGCAGCCAAGATCCGGGGGAGGCCAACGTCCTGACTTTC. It is translated as CASSQDPGEANVLTF. The chain couples TRBV3-1 (or the pseudogene TRBV3-2) to TRBJ2-6, with D possibly TRBD2 on 6 matching bases. The CDR3 length is 15 residues. V dropped 0 bases and J dropped 6 bases, with 9 bases sitting between them. The germline gives CDR1 LGHDT, CDR2 YNNKEL (reference sequence).

This chain connects TRBV24-1 to TRBJ2-2; TRBD1 matches at 7 bases. V lost 3 bases and J lost 3; bases outside the gene matches: 6. Germline CDR1 reads KGHDR; CDR2 reads SFDVKD. This CDR3 is built from 16 residues. The CDR3 spells CATSDQTTGYTGELFF. CDR3 bases: TGTGCCACCAGTGATCAAACGACAGGGTACACCGGGGAGCTGTTTTTT.

This chain uses TRBV27 with TRBJ2-3; D is possibly TRBD1 (5 bases). V lost 5 bases and J 0 bases, leaving 15 bases between the germline ends. Germline assignment: CDR1 MNHEY and CDR2 SMNVEV (reference sequence). The CDR3 consists of 16 residues. CDR3 sequence (DNA): TGTGCCAGCAGTCCCCTAGGGCAGGGCAGCACAGATACGCAGTATTTT. This gives the protein CASSPLGQGSTDTQYF.

The chain links TRBV15 to TRBJ2-2; D is possibly TRBD2 (7 bases). The V end lost 1 base, the J end lost 3 bases, and 9 bases lay between the germline ends. This CDR3 is built from 15 residues. Germline-derived CDR1 and CDR2 are LNHNV and YYDKDF (reference sequence). The CDR3: CATSRAGGYTGELFF. The CDR3 DNA follows: TGTGCCACCAGCAGAGCGGGGGGCTACACCGGGGAGCTGTTTTTT.

On this clone: The sample has other DNA sequences that encode this CDR3 too. The genes are TRBV12-3 or TRBV12-4 and TRBJ2-7, with no clear D. The CDR3 runs to 11 residues. V lost 6 bases to trimming and J lost 1 base, with 4 bases between them. DNA of the CDR3: TGTGCCAGCAGCCATTCCTACGAGCAGTACTTC. It specifies CASSHSYEQYF.

V usage is TRBV4-1 and J usage is TRBJ2-7; TRBD2 agrees at 7 bases. The germline V gene has CDR1 MGHRA and CDR2 YSYEKL. The CDR3 extends over 15 amino acids. J gave up 4 bases and V 2 bases, and 8 bases lay outside the gene matches. In nucleotides, the CDR3 is TGCGCCAGCAGCCAATTATCAAGCGGGGCTTACGAGCAGTACTTC. Protein sequence: CASSQLSSGAYEQYF.

The chain recombines TRBV7-2 with TRBJ2-1, with no clear D. Germline assignment: CDR1 SGHTA and CDR2 FQGNSA. CDR3 length equals 12 residues. V was clipped by 5 bases and J by 6 bases, with 8 bases between them. Written as DNA, the CDR3 is TGTGCCAGCAGCAACCTAGGCAATGAGCAGTTCTTC. This gives the protein CASSNLGNEQFF. The full variable domain, in which reference TRBV7-2 and TRBJ2-1 provide the parts outside the CDR3, is GAGVSQSPSNKVTEKGKDVELRCDPISGHTALYWYRQSLGQGLEFLIYFQGNSAPDKSGLPSDRFSAERTGGSVSTLTIQRTQQEDSAVYLCASSNLGNEQFFGPGTRLTVL.

The genes are TRBV6-5 and TRBJ1-1; 10 positions match TRBD1. The CDR3 is made up of 15 amino acids. Germline V gives CDR1 MNHEY, CDR2 SVGAGI. V shed 6 bases and J 2 bases; nucleotides not matched to a gene: 6. CDR3: CASRSRDRGNTEAFF. For the CDR3, the DNA is TGTGCCAGCAGATCCCGGGACAGGGGAAACACTGAAGCTTTCTTT.

This CDR3 reads CASSLFETGPSLYEQYF. CDR3 sequence (DNA): TGTGCCAGCAGCTTGTTCGAGACAGGTCCCTCTCTGTACGAGCAGTACTTC. The rearrangement links TRBV5-6 to TRBJ2-7; TRBD1 might be the D (6 bases). CDR3 length: 17 residues. Trimming took 1 base from V and 4 from J, leaving 21 bases between them. CDR1 is SGHDT, CDR2 YYEEEE, per germline.

The chain uses TRBV27 and TRBJ2-7, with TRBD1 identical over 9 bases. The germline CDR1 and CDR2 sequences are MNHEY and SMNVEV (reference sequence). V lost 8 bases, J lost 5 bases, and 10 bases stayed unmatched. This CDR3 region has 14 residues. Written as DNA, the CDR3 is TGTGCCAGCCGAAATCCGGGACAGGGTAACGAGCAGTACTTC. Protein sequence: CASRNPGQGNEQYF.

J is TRBJ2-3 and V is TRBV2; TRBD1 matches at 10 bases. This CDR3 comprises 14 residues. Per germline, CDR1 SNHLY and CDR2 FYNNEI. V gave up 6 bases and J gave up 1 base; unmatched junction bases: 1. DNA of the CDR3: TGTGCCAGCAGCGGGACAGGGGGCACAGATACGCAGTATTTT. This codes for CASSGTGGTDTQYF.

This chain uses TRBV5-1 with TRBJ2-3, with 7 positions matching TRBD2. J lost 1 base, V lost 1 base, and 6 bases had no gene match. Germline CDR1 reads SGHRS; CDR2 reads YFSETQ. This CDR3 contains 16 residues. CDR3 DNA: TGCGCCAGCAGCTTGCGTGCGGCGGGGGGCACAGATACGCAGTATTTT. Encoded protein: CASSLRAAGGTDTQYF.

The rearrangement joins TRBV28 to TRBJ2-6; a weak D match, TRBD2 (7 bases). Germline CDR1 MDHEN, CDR2 SYDVKM. This CDR3 is 19 amino acids long. V lost 8 bases, J lost 0 bases, and 23 bases lay in between. CDR3 coding DNA: TGTGCCAGCTCCAACGAAGGGGGGGGCACTCCCTCTGGGGCCAACGTCCTGACTTTC. This translates into CASSNEGGGTPSGANVLTF.

This chain connects TRBV6-2 or TRBV6-3 to TRBJ1-5; 7 bases align to TRBD1. Germline V gene sequence: CDR1 MNHEY, CDR2 SVGEGT. This CDR3 is 13 amino acids long. V gave up 5 bases and J gave up 5 bases; unmatched junction bases: 3. The CDR3 DNA is TGTGCCAGCAGTGACAGGGCCCATCAGCCCCAGCATTTT. As protein: CASSDRAHQPQHF.

This rearrangement joins TRBV30 to TRBJ1-2, with D perhaps matching TRBD1 (5 bases). Trimming left V 3 bases short and J 5 bases short, with 13 bases between. CDR1 and CDR2 from the germline V gene are GTSNPN and SVGIG (reference sequence). This CDR3 comprises 13 residues. The CDR3 loop reads CAWSQGLRYGYTF. The CDR3 DNA sequence: TGTGCCTGGAGCCAGGGATTGAGGTATGGCTACACCTTC.

The gene calls are TRBV18 and TRBJ2-5, with 12 bases lining up with TRBD2. V lost 5 bases and J lost 3; bases outside the gene matches: 1. The CDR3 is made up of 14 amino acids. Germline V gives CDR1 KGHSH, CDR2 LQKENI. The CDR3 sequence is CASSWTSGEETQYF. CDR3 DNA sequence: TGTGCCAGCTCATGGACTAGCGGGGAAGAGACCCAGTACTTC.

The rearrangement joins TRBV5-6 to TRBJ1-6; a possible D gene is TRBD1 (6 bases). Germline assignment: CDR1 SGHDT and CDR2 YYEEEE. V was pared by 0 bases and J by 9 bases, with 10 bases between. The CDR3 is made up of 14 amino acids. The CDR3 loop is CASSLDRVGSPLHF. In DNA form, the CDR3 reads TGTGCCAGCAGCTTGGACAGGGTGGGTTCACCCCTCCACTTT.

The chain carries TRBV6-1 and TRBJ2-2, with D maybe TRBD1 (6 bases). Germline loops: CDR1 MNHNS, CDR2 SASEGT. V was clipped by 3 bases and J by 7 bases, with 12 bases between them. The length of the CDR3 is 14 residues. The CDR3 nucleotides are TGTGCCAGCAGTGATCAGGGGTTCGGCGGGGAGCTGTTTTTT. The encoded protein is CASSDQGFGGELFF.

The chain recombines TRBV27 with TRBJ2-7; maybe TRBD1 (7 bases). Germline V CDR1 and CDR2: MNHEY, SMNVEV (reference sequence). This CDR3 region has 16 residues. The V gene lost 5 bases and the J gene lost 3 bases, with 20 bases spanning the gap. CDR3 residues: CASSPLRGGQDYEQYF. The CDR3 DNA is TGTGCCAGCAGTCCCCTGAGGGGAGGACAGGACTACGAGCAGTACTTC.